A selection of T cell receptor beta chains follows, all from one sample in a study of identical twins. TCRdb analysed the 5' RACE reads with MiXCR anew, one entry per CDR3 protein. The sample yields 550,000 to 700,000 distinct CDR3 sequences, 9.6% seen once. These same data were also listed under a study on yellow fever vaccine responses in identical twins.

Specimen: PBMCs. These receptors were taken from a woman between 18 and 29 years old in good health. Both conserved end residues are part of each CDR3. D genes are given only for firm matches. Clone sizes are given selectively: once, few, many, or a class where the clone is expanded.

V gene: TRBV13
D gene: .
J gene: TRBJ2-1
clone size: .
CDR3 DNA: TGTGCCAGCAGCCTATCCCTGGCCCGACAGTACAATGAGCAGTTCTTC
CDR3 protein: CASSLSLARQYNEQFF

V gene: TRBV29-1
D gene: .
J gene: TRBJ2-7
clone size: .
CDR3 DNA: TGCAGCGTGGGACACGGAATCGATCAGTACTTC
CDR3 protein: CSVGHGIDQYF

V gene: TRBV6-4
D gene: .
J gene: TRBJ2-1
clone size: .
CDR3 DNA: TGTGCCAGCAGGGAATACACGGGAGAAGGCGGGCCCAATGAGCAGTTCTTC
CDR3 protein: CASREYTGEGGPNEQFF

V gene: TRBV29-1
D gene: TRBD2
J gene: TRBJ2-3
clone size: few
CDR3 DNA: TGCAGCCCATGTGGCGAAGACGGGGGGACCACAGATACGCAGTATTTT
CDR3 protein: CSPCGEDGGTTDTQYF

V gene: TRBV18
D gene: TRBD2
J gene: TRBJ2-1
clone size: .
CDR3 DNA: TGTGCCAGCTCACCACCGAGCGGGAGTCGGCTCCCAAGCTCCTACAATGAGCAGTTCTTC
CDR3 protein: CASSPPSGSRLPSSYNEQFF

V gene: TRBV5-1
D gene: TRBD1
J gene: TRBJ1-2
clone size: few
CDR3 DNA: TGCGCCAGCAGCCGAACCCCAGGGGGGGTCGACTATGGCTACACCTTC
CDR3 protein: CASSRTPGGVDYGYTF

V gene: TRBV5-1
D gene: .
J gene: TRBJ2-7
clone size: .
CDR3 DNA: TGCGCCAGCAGCTTGGAAGAACTGGGCGGTGGCGAGCAGTACTTC
CDR3 protein: CASSLEELGGGEQYF

V gene: TRBV9
D gene: .
J gene: TRBJ2-7
clone size: few
CDR3 DNA: TGTGCCAGCAGCGTAGGGGGTTCGGCCGGCTACGAGCAGTACTTC
CDR3 protein: CASSVGGSAGYEQYF

V gene: TRBV20-1
D gene: .
J gene: TRBJ2-7
clone size: many
CDR3 DNA: TGCAGTGCTAGCGGGAATTACGAGCAGTACTTC
CDR3 protein: CSASGNYEQYF

V gene: TRBV4-3
D gene: .
J gene: TRBJ2-6
clone size: many
CDR3 DNA: TGCGCCAGCAGCCAAGATCCCCCCGGTGACTCTGGGGCCAACGTCCTGACTTTC
CDR3 protein: CASSQDPPGDSGANVLTF

V gene: TRBV12-3/TRBV12-4
D gene: TRBD1
J gene: TRBJ2-2
clone size: few
CDR3 DNA: TGTGCCAGCAGCCCCACCCCCGGGACAGCTAACACCGGGGAGCTGTTTTTT
CDR3 protein: CASSPTPGTANTGELFF

V gene: TRBV29-1
D gene: .
J gene: TRBJ2-2
clone size: .
CDR3 DNA: TGCAGCGTTGTTGCGGAACTGAACACCGGGGAGCTGTTTTTT
CDR3 protein: CSVVAELNTGELFF

V gene: TRBV15
D gene: TRBD2
J gene: TRBJ2-7
clone size: few
CDR3 DNA: TGTGCCACCAGCGATTTAGCGGGAAAGGTCAACGAGCAGTACTTC
CDR3 protein: CATSDLAGKVNEQYF

V gene: TRBV28
D gene: TRBD2
J gene: TRBJ2-1
clone size: .
CDR3 DNA: TGTGCCAGCAGTTTATCCGGCGGGAGGGCCTACAATGAGCAGTTCTTC
CDR3 protein: CASSLSGGRAYNEQFF

V gene: TRBV12-3/TRBV12-4
D gene: .
J gene: TRBJ2-2
clone size: .
CDR3 DNA: TGTGCCAGCAAGCCAGGGTCCGGGGAGCTGTTTTTT
CDR3 protein: CASKPGSGELFF

V gene: TRBV7-8
D gene: .
J gene: TRBJ2-7
clone size: many
CDR3 DNA: TGTGCCAGCAGCCAGGCAGTCTCAGCCGAGCAGTACTTC
CDR3 protein: CASSQAVSAEQYF

V gene: TRBV27
D gene: .
J gene: TRBJ2-5
clone size: many
CDR3 DNA: TGTGCCAGCAGGAAGTTGGGCAGCGTCGAGACCCAGTACTTC
CDR3 protein: CASRKLGSVETQYF

V gene: TRBV5-1
D gene: .
J gene: TRBJ1-5
clone size: few
CDR3 DNA: TGCGCCAGCAGCTTGGGAGACAGATCTCAGCCCCAGCATTTT
CDR3 protein: CASSLGDRSQPQHF

V gene: TRBV6-2/TRBV6-3
D gene: TRBD1
J gene: TRBJ2-7
clone size: few
CDR3 DNA: TGTGCCAGCAGTTACTCGTTCCAGGGGGTCTACGAGCAGTACTTC
CDR3 protein: CASSYSFQGVYEQYF

V gene: TRBV9
D gene: .
J gene: TRBJ2-3
clone size: few
CDR3 DNA: TGTGCCAGCAGCGACCCCTTGACCCAAATTACAGATACGCAGTATTTT
CDR3 protein: CASSDPLTQITDTQYF

V gene: TRBV5-6
D gene: .
J gene: TRBJ1-4
clone size: .
CDR3 DNA: TGTGCCAGCAGCTTCCACGACAGCCCAACTAATGAAAAACTGTTTTTT
CDR3 protein: CASSFHDSPTNEKLFF

V gene: TRBV4-1
D gene: TRBD1
J gene: TRBJ2-7
clone size: few
CDR3 DNA: TGCGCCAGCAGCCAGTCCCCGGGACAGGGGTCTTCCTACGAGCAGTACTTC
CDR3 protein: CASSQSPGQGSSYEQYF

V gene: TRBV5-1
D gene: .
J gene: TRBJ2-5
clone size: many
CDR3 DNA: TGCGCCAGCAGCTCCGGGACGGGGAGTGGGGAGACCCAGTACTTC
CDR3 protein: CASSSGTGSGETQYF

V gene: TRBV7-9
D gene: .
J gene: TRBJ2-1
clone size: .
CDR3 DNA: TGTGCCAGCAGCTTATGGCTGGAAAGCTCCTACAATGAGCAGTTCTTC
CDR3 protein: CASSLWLESSYNEQFF

V gene: TRBV29-1
D gene: .
J gene: TRBJ1-2
clone size: few
CDR3 DNA: TGCAGCGTTGTATACGCAGACAACTATGGCTACACCTTC
CDR3 protein: CSVVYADNYGYTF

V gene: TRBV6-2/TRBV6-3
D gene: TRBD1
J gene: TRBJ1-1
clone size: many
CDR3 DNA: TGTGCCAGCAGGGCCCCCAGACTACAGGGGCAGAACACTGAAGCTTTCTTT
CDR3 protein: CASRAPRLQGQNTEAFF

V gene: TRBV24-1
D gene: .
J gene: TRBJ2-1
clone size: many
CDR3 DNA: TGTGCCACCAGTGATCAGAAGAATGAGCAGTTCTTC
CDR3 protein: CATSDQKNEQFF

V gene: TRBV27
D gene: .
J gene: TRBJ2-7
clone size: few
CDR3 DNA: TGTGCCAGCAGTTTACCAAACAGGCCGACCTACGAGCAGTACTTC
CDR3 protein: CASSLPNRPTYEQYF

V gene: TRBV7-9
D gene: .
J gene: TRBJ1-1
clone size: .
CDR3 DNA: TGTGCCAGCAGCCACATGGGAGTCGAAAGCCTGAACACTGAAGCTTTCTTT
CDR3 protein: CASSHMGVESLNTEAFF

V gene: TRBV6-5
D gene: TRBD2
J gene: TRBJ2-1
clone size: .
CDR3 DNA: TGTGCCAGCAGTTTTAGCGGGAGGAGTAGGTACAATGAGCAGTTCTTC
CDR3 protein: CASSFSGRSRYNEQFF

V gene: TRBV12-3/TRBV12-4
D gene: TRBD2
J gene: TRBJ2-1
clone size: few
CDR3 DNA: TGTGCCAGCAACCTGACTAGCGGGATGCGGGTTGAGCAGTTCTTC
CDR3 protein: CASNLTSGMRVEQFF

V gene: TRBV2
D gene: TRBD1
J gene: TRBJ2-7
clone size: few
CDR3 DNA: TGTGCCAGCGGGACAGCCAGCTCCTACGAGCAGTACTTC
CDR3 protein: CASGTASSYEQYF

V gene: TRBV20-1
D gene: .
J gene: TRBJ2-1
clone size: few
CDR3 DNA: TGCAGTGCTAGAGTCTCCGTCAGTCAATCCTACAATGAGCAGTTCTTC
CDR3 protein: CSARVSVSQSYNEQFF

V gene: TRBV6-2/TRBV6-3
D gene: TRBD1
J gene: TRBJ2-1
clone size: few
CDR3 DNA: TGTGCCAGCAGTTACGTGACAGGGGGTGATGAGCAGTTCTTC
CDR3 protein: CASSYVTGGDEQFF

V gene: TRBV6-1
D gene: TRBD1
J gene: TRBJ1-6
clone size: .
CDR3 DNA: TGTGCCAGCAGCCCGATCGGGACAGATAATTCACCCCTCCACTTT
CDR3 protein: CASSPIGTDNSPLHF